The 29 T cell receptor beta chains presented below share a single source sample, sequenced in a study of T cell responses to AZD1222 COVID-19 vaccine. This table comes from immunoSEQ multiplex PCR, and its TCRdb copy is limited to in-frame clones, with some not included. In the table there are roughly 190,000 clones, under 95% of which are singletons. The sample in question was peripheral blood, obtained on day 0 of AZD1222 vaccination. Receptors were obtained from an adult in good health.

The V and J genes are TRBV2 and TRBJ2-7; 10 positions agree with TRBD2. The length of the CDR3 is 15 residues. The germline V gene encodes CDR1 SNHLY and CDR2 FYNNEI. V shed 8 bases, J shed 7 bases, and the junction held 14 bases outside the gene matches. The CDR3: CASGGPAGGPAEQYF. The CDR3 bases are TGTGCCAGCGGGGGGCCAGCGGGAGGGCCAGCGGAGCAGTACTTC.

The chain carries TRBV24-1 and TRBJ2-3; a weak D match, TRBD1 (5 bases). Germline V gene sequence: CDR1 KGHDR, CDR2 SFDVKD. The V and J ends lost 4 bases and 3 bases respectively, with 19 bases between them. This CDR3 comprises 17 residues. The CDR3 loop is CATSERRGYGWTDTQYF. CDR3 in DNA: TGTGCCACCAGTGAAAGAAGGGGTTACGGCTGGACAGATACGCAGTATTTT.

The V and J genes are TRBV11-3 and TRBJ1-1, with 12 positions matching TRBD1. The length of the CDR3 is 17 residues. CDR1 SGHNT and CDR2 YENEEA come from the germline V gene. V was clipped by 5 bases and J by 4 bases; unmatched bases: 11. The CDR3 coding sequence is TGTGCCAGCAGCCCAGGGACAGGGGGCCCCAGTGGCACTGAAGCTTTCTTT. Translating it yields CASSPGTGGPSGTEAFF.

The chain couples TRBV4-1 to TRBJ2-7; 10 nucleotides align to TRBD1. The V segment lost 2 bases and the J segment 3 bases; nucleotides outside the gene matches: 4. The CDR3 is made up of 15 amino acids. Germline V lookup: CDR1 MGHRA, CDR2 YSYEKL. CDR3 DNA: TGCGCCAGCAGCCAACCGGGACAGGGGTTCTACGAGCAGTACTTC. Translating gives CASSQPGQGFYEQYF.

The rearrangement links TRBV27 to TRBJ1-1; weak D call: TRBD1 (6 bases). The V gene's germline CDR1 is MNHEY and CDR2 SMNVEV (reference sequence). The V and J ends lost 6 bases and 5 bases respectively, with 10 bases between them. CDR3 size: 12 residues. CDR3 region: CASSRGPTEAFF. The CDR3 DNA sequence: TGTGCCAGCAGCAGGGGACCAACTGAAGCTTTCTTT.

V usage is TRBV6-2 or TRBV6-3 and J usage is TRBJ2-7, with no clear D. The germline V gene encodes CDR1 MNHEY and CDR2 SVGEGT. The CDR3 covers 14 residues. V was trimmed by 4 bases and J by 4 bases, leaving 14 bases between them. In DNA, the CDR3 is TGTGCCAGCAGTTCTGAGGACGGCCGGTACGAGCAGTACTTC. As protein: CASSSEDGRYEQYF.

This rearrangement joins TRBV5-4 to TRBJ2-5; D possibly corresponds to TRBD2 (5 bases). Trimming left V 0 bases short and J 2 bases short, with 8 bases between. This CDR3 spans 14 amino acids. Looked up from germline, CDR1 is SGHNT and CDR2 is YYREEE (reference sequence). The CDR3 sequence is CASSLAGEQETQYF. The CDR3 region has the DNA TGTGCCAGCAGCTTGGCCGGGGAACAAGAGACCCAGTACTTC.

The chain has TRBV7-9 and TRBJ1-2, with a tentative D call TRBD1 (5 bases). CDR3 length equals 16 residues. V gave up 5 bases and J gave up 1 base, with 17 bases separating them. In germline, CDR1 is SEHNR, CDR2 FQNEAQ (reference sequence). The DNA of the CDR3 is TGTGCCAGCAGCCGAAGGCAGGGCCCCCGTAACTATGGCTACACCTTC. Amino acids: CASSRRQGPRNYGYTF.

This rearrangement joins TRBV5-8 to TRBJ1-4, with D possibly TRBD1 on 5 matching bases. Germline-derived CDR1 and CDR2 are SGHTS and YDEGEE. This CDR3 comprises 15 residues. Trimming shortened V by 4 bases and J by 8 bases, and 18 bases separated the two germline ends. CDR3 sequence: CASSPLGAFREKLFF. The CDR3 DNA is TGTGCCAGCAGCCCGTTAGGGGCCTTTCGGGAAAAACTGTTTTTT.

This rearrangement joins TRBV14 to TRBJ2-7; 8 bases align to TRBD2. CDR1 and CDR2 (germline): SGHDN, FVKESK. The V gene end was trimmed by 7 bases and the J gene end by 3 bases; junction bases not matched to a gene: 8. The CDR3 is 14 amino acids. CDR3: CASTRAGVGYEQYF. Here the CDR3 DNA reads TGTGCCAGCACCCGAGCGGGAGTAGGCTACGAGCAGTACTTC.

The chain recombines TRBV5-8 with TRBJ1-1, with TRBD1 as a possible D gene (6 bases). CDR1 and CDR2 from the germline V gene are SGHTS and YDEGEE. The CDR3 contains 16 residues. V lost 4 bases and J lost 7, with 23 bases in between. The CDR3 loop is CASSPLFGTGRSEAFF. The CDR3 bases are TGTGCCAGCAGCCCACTTTTCGGTACAGGGAGAAGTGAAGCTTTCTTT.

V and J are TRBV5-6 and TRBJ2-7, with a possible D match to TRBD2 (5 bases). V was pared by 3 bases and J by 7 bases, with 14 bases between. Looked up from germline, CDR1 is SGHDT and CDR2 is YYEEEE. The CDR3 spans 13 residues. DNA for the CDR3: TGTGCCAGCAGCTCGAGGAGGCTGTCTGAGCAGTACTTC. It encodes CASSSRRLSEQYF.

This rearrangement joins TRBV7-8 to TRBJ1-4, with 8 bases identical to TRBD1. Germline V lookup: CDR1 SGHVS, CDR2 FQNEAQ. Germline trimming cut 3 bases from V and 8 bases from J; bases unmatched to any gene: 5. This CDR3 spans 14 amino acids. The CDR3 is CASSFDRGPEKLFF. CDR3 coding DNA: TGTGCCAGCAGCTTCGACAGGGGACCCGAAAAACTGTTTTTT.

This chain joins TRBV29-1 and TRBJ1-1, with D perhaps matching TRBD1 (5 bases). CDR3 length: 14 residues. V lost 6 bases, J lost 1 base, and 15 bases lay in between. From germline, CDR1 is SQVTM and CDR2 ANQGSEA. CDR3 loop: CSVKDRPGNTEAFF. The CDR3 bases are TGCAGCGTGAAAGACAGACCGGGGAACACTGAAGCTTTCTTT.

This chain links TRBV6-5 with TRBJ1-2; D is possibly TRBD1 (6 bases). CDR3 length equals 13 residues. CDR1 is MNHEY and CDR2 is SVGAGI in the germline V gene. Trimming stripped 7 bases from V and 7 bases from J, with 16 bases between. The CDR3 nucleotides are TGTGCCAGCAACTCACGGGGGGCACGTGGCTACACCTTC. Amino acid sequence: CASNSRGARGYTF.

This clone was seen once. This chain joins TRBV4-3 and TRBJ1-3; D remains unclear. The CDR3 has 15 amino acids. V lost 0 bases and J 3 bases, leaving 9 bases between the germline ends. Looked up from germline, CDR1 is LGHNA and CDR2 is YSLEER. The CDR3: CASSQDGSLGNTIYF. The CDR3 DNA reads as TGCGCCAGCAGCCAAGACGGCAGTCTTGGAAACACCATATATTTT.

V is TRBV19 and J is TRBJ1-3; TRBD1 might be the D (6 bases). CDR1 and CDR2 (germline): LNHDA, SQIVND (reference sequence). V shed 2 bases and J shed 2 bases, with 13 bases lying between them. CDR3 length: 16 amino acids. CDR3 coding DNA: TGTGCCAGTAGTATACGGGGGGGGCTTACTGGAAACACCATATATTTT. It yields the protein CASSIRGGLTGNTIYF.

This clone was observed once. The junction differs from germline at one of its ends, possibly a read error. V is TRBV27 and J is TRBJ2-5; weak D call: TRBD1 (6 bases). From germline, CDR1 is MNHEY and CDR2 SMNVEV (reference sequence). The CDR3 length is 16 residues. Here the CDR3 DNA reads TGTGCCAGCAGTTTATATTGGGGGACATTTCAAGAGACTCAGTACTTC. It codes for CASSLYWGTFQETQYF.

This chain connects TRBV19 to TRBJ2-7; D is possibly TRBD1 (5 bases). Germline assignment: CDR1 LNHDA and CDR2 SQIVND (reference sequence). V was trimmed by 7 bases and J by 2 bases, leaving 12 bases between them. The CDR3 length is 13 residues. CDR3 sequence (DNA): TGTGCCAGTACTGCAGGGCCTCCCTACGAGCAGTACTTC. Residues: CASTAGPPYEQYF.

This clone was seen a single time. The genes are TRBV6-5 and TRBJ1-1; perhaps TRBD1 as D (5 bases). The germline V and J ends were trimmed by 2 bases and 0 bases, with 10 bases remaining between them. Germline values: CDR1 MNHEY, CDR2 SVGAGI. The CDR3 has 15 amino acids. CDR3 amino acids: CASSYGDSVNTEAFF. CDR3 coding DNA: TGTGCCAGCAGTTACGGTGACAGCGTGAACACTGAAGCTTTCTTT.

The chain joins TRBV25-1 to TRBJ2-5; 9 nucleotides agree with TRBD1. Germline V gene sequence: CDR1 MGHDK, CDR2 SYGVNS. The CDR3 covers 14 residues. V was clipped by 8 bases and J by 4 bases; unmatched bases: 8. CDR3 nucleotide sequence: TGTGCCAGCGCTTCCGACAGGGGGAGAGAGACCCAGTACTTC. As protein: CASASDRGRETQYF.

This clone is a singleton in its sample. The CDR3 nucleotides read TGTGCCAGCAGCAACCGCGGCCCGAGAAAACGAAGAGTCACACCCACTGAAGCTTTCTTT. Encoded protein: CASSNRGPRKRRVTPTEAFF. The V and J genes are TRBV21-1 and TRBJ1-1. TRBV21-1 is given as a pseudogene. The CDR3 extends over 20 amino acids.

The chain employs TRBV6-5 and TRBJ2-7, with D perhaps TRBD1 or TRBD2 (5 bases each). Trimming left V 7 bases short and J 2 bases short, with 15 bases between. The CDR3 runs to 14 residues. Germline V gene lookup returns CDR1 MNHEY and CDR2 SVGAGI. DNA for the CDR3: TGTGCCAGCAAGGGGACGGATTACACCTACGAGCAGTACTTC. Translated, it gives CASKGTDYTYEQYF.

The gene calls are TRBV18 and TRBJ2-7; TRBD1 agrees at 8 bases. Germline assignment: CDR1 KGHSH and CDR2 LQKENI. The CDR3 loop spans 15 amino acids. Losses at the gene ends were 6 bases for V and 1 base for J; bases not matched to a gene: 8. In DNA, the CDR3 is TGTGCCAGCTCGCCCGGGACAGGTGTTTCCTACGAGCAGTACTTC. It yields the protein CASSPGTGVSYEQYF. Full variable domain (remainder filled in from reference TRBV18 and TRBJ2-7): NAGVMQNPRHLVRRRGQEARLRCSPMKGHSHVYWYRQLPEEGLKFMVYLQKENIIDESGMPKERFSAEFPKEGPSILRIQQVVRGDSAAYFCASSPGTGVSYEQYFGPGTRLTVT.

The J gene is TRBJ1-1, the V gene TRBV6-4; the match to TRBD1 covers 8 bases. This CDR3 contains 12 residues. CDR1 and CDR2 from the germline V gene are MRHNA and SNTAGT. V shed 2 bases and J 11 bases; nucleotides not matched to a gene: 4. CDR3 sequence: CASSDLRGQAFF. CDR3 in DNA: TGTGCCAGCAGTGACCTCAGGGGGCAGGCTTTCTTT.

The V call is TRBV7-8, the J call TRBJ1-1, with D perhaps TRBD1 (5 bases). CDR3 size: 14 residues. The germline CDR1 and CDR2 sequences are SGHVS and FQNEAQ. Trimming took 4 bases from V and 3 from J, leaving 12 bases between them. The CDR3 reads CASSSQFRDTEAFF. In nucleotides, the CDR3 is TGTGCCAGCAGCTCGCAGTTCAGGGACACTGAAGCTTTCTTT. The full variable domain, in which reference TRBV7-8 and TRBJ1-1 provide the parts outside the CDR3, is GAGVSQSPRYKVAKRGQDVALRCDPISGHVSLFWYQQALGQGPEFLTYFQNEAQLDKSGLPSDRFFAERPEGSVSTLKIQRTQQEDSAVYLCASSSQFRDTEAFFGQGTRLTVV.

CDR3 nucleotides: TGTGCCAGCAGTCTAGGACTAGCGGGAGGGCCGCGTACCGGGGAGCTGTTTTTT. Translated, it gives CASSLGLAGGPRTGELFF. The chain recombines TRBV27 with TRBJ2-2; 15 nucleotides line up with TRBD2. V lost 5 bases, J lost 5 bases, and 9 bases stayed unmatched. The CDR3 runs 18 residues. Germline CDR1 MNHEY, CDR2 SMNVEV (reference sequence).

The V and J genes are TRBV9 and TRBJ2-7; 7 nucleotides line up with TRBD1. The germline V gene has CDR1 SGDLS and CDR2 YYNGEE. The CDR3 consists of 14 residues. With 4 bases clipped from V and 2 bases from J, the junction kept 6 bases outside the gene matches. The CDR3 DNA reads TGTGCCAGCAGCCCCCGGGACAGCACCTACGAGCAGTACTTC. It encodes CASSPRDSTYEQYF.

A few counts support this clone. The rearrangement links TRBV10-1 to TRBJ1-6; tentatively, D is TRBD1 (5 bases). Looked up from germline, CDR1 is WNHNN and CDR2 is SYGVQD (reference sequence). CDR3 length equals 14 residues. V lost 6 bases and J 6 bases, leaving 12 bases between the germline ends. The CDR3 coding sequence is TGCGCCAGCAGGGCCAGACAGTTTAATTCACCCCTCCACTTT. Protein sequence: CASRARQFNSPLHF.